The 18 T cell receptor beta chains below all came from one sample that was sequenced in a study of PD-L1 blockade in urothelial cancer (dated by TCRdb to the late 2010s). Library preparation was by the immunoSEQ multiplex PCR assay. TCRdb took this table from immuneACCESS and kept in-frame rearrangements with V and J called. Such tables lack part of the clones; where checked against another copy, unresolved V genes explain under half of the gap, and the rest is unexplained. A total of approximately 50,000 clones appear in this sample, roughly 85% of them only once. Approximately 7.6% of the sample is in the top ten clones. The material was PBMCs, obtained around atezolizumab (anti-PD-L1) treatment. These receptors were collected from a man in his 60s with urothelial cancer.

The CDR3 protein is CSVEEAGGRSYEQYF. CDR3 DNA: TGCAGCGTTGAAGAAGCGGGGGGGCGGTCCTACGAGCAGTACTTC. The chain is built from TRBV29-1 and TRBJ2-7; 10 nucleotides match TRBD2. With V trimmed by 0 bases and J by 1 base, 3 bases remained unmatched. The germline CDR1 and CDR2 sequences are SQVTM and ANQGSEA. This CDR3 comprises 15 residues.

Notes on this clone: The junction does not match germline at one end; this may be a read error. The V call is TRBV5-6, the J call TRBJ2-1, with TRBD1 matching 9 bases. The CDR3 consists of 12 residues. Germline V CDR1 and CDR2: SGHDT, YYEEEE. This CDR3 reads CGWGQGPYEQFF. The CDR3 DNA follows: TGCGGGTGGGGACAGGGCCCATATGAGCAGTTCTTC.

The chain couples TRBV10-2 to TRBJ2-2; 7 bases agree with TRBD2. The CDR3 extends over 14 amino acids. Trimming removed 6 bases from V and 0 bases from J; junction bases left unmatched: 1. CDR1 is WSHSY, CDR2 SAAADI, per germline. This CDR3 reads CASRAGANTGELFF. The DNA for the CDR3 is TGCGCCAGCAGGGCGGGGGCGAACACCGGGGAGCTGTTTTTT.

The chain has TRBV4-2 and TRBJ2-3; D might be TRBD2 (6 bases). CDR3 size: 17 residues. Germline V gives CDR1 LGHNA, CDR2 YNFKEQ. V was shortened by 0 bases and J by 3 bases, with 16 bases between the two germline ends. For the CDR3, the DNA is TGTGCCAGCAGCCAAGATAGGCAGGGACTTGGAACAGATACGCAGTATTTT. This sequence encodes CASSQDRQGLGTDTQYF.

The chain couples TRBV9 to TRBJ2-1; 14 bases agree with TRBD2. Looked up from germline, CDR1 is SGDLS and CDR2 is YYNGEE. The V gene end was trimmed by 0 bases and the J gene end by 2 bases; junction bases not matched to a gene: 1. The CDR3 is 17 amino acids. CDR3 sequence (DNA): TGTGCCAGCAGCGTAGGACTAGCGGGGGGGCCCTACAATGAGCAGTTCTTC. As protein: CASSVGLAGGPYNEQFF.

The V gene is TRBV4-3, the J gene TRBJ2-7; tentative D call: TRBD2 (7 bases). V was shortened by 0 bases and J by 1 base, with 13 bases between the two germline ends. There are 16 residues in the CDR3. Germline assignment: CDR1 LGHNA and CDR2 YSLEER. The CDR3 DNA sequence: TGCGCCAGCAGCCAAGAAGAAGGGGGGGGGTCCTACGAGCAGTACTTC. Residues: CASSQEEGGGSYEQYF.

The V call is TRBV5-6, the J call TRBJ2-2, with TRBD1 matching 9 bases. The germline gives CDR1 SGHDT, CDR2 YYEEEE. V was clipped by 1 base and J by 8 bases; unmatched bases: 6. The CDR3 is 15 amino acids. CDR3 residues: CASSLFGQGMGELFF. The CDR3 bases are TGTGCCAGCAGCTTGTTCGGACAGGGGATGGGGGAGCTGTTTTTT.

V and J are TRBV11-3 and TRBJ2-7; D is undetermined. This CDR3 is 11 amino acids long. In germline, CDR1 is SGHNT, CDR2 YENEEA. V dropped 3 bases and J dropped 4 bases, with 4 bases sitting between them. The CDR3 region has the DNA TGTGCCAGCAGCTTCACTTACGAGCAGTACTTC. Amino acids: CASSFTYEQYF.

The rearrangement joins TRBV28 to TRBJ1-3, with D perhaps TRBD1 (5 bases). Germline V gives CDR1 MDHEN, CDR2 SYDVKM. The CDR3 is made up of 15 amino acids. V lost 6 bases, J lost 3 bases, and 15 bases lay in between. CDR3 protein: CASSSPGGVGNTIYF. The CDR3 bases are TGTGCCAGCAGCTCCCCGGGGGGGGTTGGAAACACCATATATTTT.

V usage is TRBV11-3 and J usage is TRBJ1-2; D uncertain. Deletions cut 0 bases from V and 2 bases from J, with 4 bases between. Germline CDR1 is SGHNT and CDR2 is YENEEA. The CDR3 extends over 13 amino acids. CDR3 sequence (DNA): TGTGCCAGCAGCTTAGACAGAAACTATGGCTACACCTTC. Translation: CASSLDRNYGYTF.

This clone was observed a single time. The V and J genes are TRBV6-5 and TRBJ2-5, with TRBD1 matching 8 bases. The J call is uncertain, as TRBJ2-7 better fits the DNA end. Germline V gene sequence: CDR1 MNHEY, CDR2 SVGAGI. The CDR3 covers 13 residues. The CDR3 nucleotides read TGTGCCAGCAATTTCCAGGACAGGGCCGAGCAGTACTTC. Amino acid sequence: CASNFQDRAEQYF.

The V call is TRBV5-3, the J call TRBJ1-5; 10 nucleotides line up with TRBD1. TRBV5-3 is classed as an ORF, of uncertain function. V lost 0 bases and J lost 2; bases outside the gene matches: 8. CDR3 size: 18 residues. CDR3 in amino acids: CARSLGQGAFRGNQPQHF. In nucleotides, the CDR3 is TGTGCCAGAAGCTTGGGACAGGGGGCGTTTCGGGGCAATCAGCCCCAGCATTTT.

This chain connects TRBV29-1 to TRBJ1-5; 7 positions agree with TRBD1. V shed 5 bases, J shed 9 bases, and the junction held 16 bases outside the gene matches. This CDR3 is 15 amino acids long. Germline CDR1 and CDR2: SQVTM and ANQGSEA. CDR3 coding DNA: TGCAGCGTTAAAAACCTGGACAGGCCCGGGGGGCCCCAGCATTTT. It codes for CSVKNLDRPGGPQHF.

V gene TRBV5-1 combines with J gene TRBJ2-1; a weak D match, TRBD1 (5 bases). V lost 4 bases, J lost 0 bases, and 14 bases lay in between. There are 16 residues in the CDR3. The V gene's germline CDR1 is SGHRS and CDR2 YFSETQ. CDR3 nucleotides: TGCGCCAGCAGCCCGGTCGGACACCTCTCCTACAATGAGCAGTTCTTC. As protein: CASSPVGHLSYNEQFF.

Only a few counts were recorded for this clone. The rearrangement links TRBV7-2 to TRBJ2-5, with 8 bases lining up with TRBD1. Germline V gives CDR1 SGHTA, CDR2 FQGNSA. The CDR3 spans 17 residues. V lost 1 base and J lost 3; bases outside the gene matches: 10. CDR3 residues: CASSLGGWTGWEETQYF. CDR3 nucleotide sequence: TGTGCCAGCAGCTTAGGGGGATGGACAGGGTGGGAAGAGACCCAGTACTTC.

The chain employs TRBV19 and TRBJ2-7; 9 nucleotides match TRBD1. Losses at the gene ends were 5 bases for V and 6 bases for J; bases not matched to a gene: 14. CDR1 is LNHDA and CDR2 is SQIVND in the germline V gene (reference sequence). This CDR3 has 16 residues. The CDR3 DNA sequence: TGTGCCAGTAGTCAGACCGGGACAGGGCTTTCTGGCGAGCAGTACTTC. Residues: CASSQTGTGLSGEQYF.

J is TRBJ1-1 and V is TRBV25-1; 11 bases align to TRBD1. In germline, CDR1 is MGHDK, CDR2 SYGVNS. Germline trimming cut 7 bases from V and 4 bases from J; bases unmatched to any gene: 5. CDR3 size: 14 residues. The DNA for the CDR3 is TGTGCCAGCAAAAGGACAGGGGGCTCCACTGAAGCTTTCTTT. Translating gives CASKRTGGSTEAFF.

The chain employs TRBV30 and TRBJ1-1; D is unresolved. The CDR3 is 13 residues long. CDR1 and CDR2 (germline): GTSNPN, SVGIG (reference sequence). Deletions cut 4 bases from V and 0 bases from J, with 9 bases between. CDR3 nucleotides: TGTGCCTGGACACCCAGTCTGAACACTGAAGCTTTCTTT. Translated, it gives CAWTPSLNTEAFF.